This TCR beta chain is drawn from a study of shared clonotypes between healthy human individuals. Study-level information: Donors consisted of two women and a few men between 18 and 49. General study results and limits: Despite large depth, sorted-subset datasets appeared incompletely sequenced.

The CDR3 totals 14 residues. CDR1 is SGHTA and CDR2 is FQGNSA in the germline V gene. V shed 4 bases and J 8 bases; nucleotides not matched to a gene: 5. Some 27,000 T cell genomes, or roughly 200 ng DNA, went into the sorted-subset replicate PCRs. The protocol was immunoSEQ multiplex PCR, while the TCRdb copy is restricted to in-frame clones and leaves out a portion. The sample lists about a million clones; approximately 80% were seen once. Of note for this clone: Its cognate antigen is unknown.

Negatively enriched CD4+ T cells were divided by CD45RA into naive and memory. The material sequenced was memory CD4+ T cells from PBMCs. Subset described: CD45RA-negative fraction. The sequence was collected from a man between 18 and 35 years old in good health. Some clones in this sample may be carry-over from other donors' samples. The chain joins TRBV7-2 to TRBJ1-4; 9 bases fit TRBD1. The CDR3 sequence: CASSSQGAAEKLFF. CDR3 coding DNA: TGTGCCAGCAGCTCACAGGGGGCGGCCGAAAAACTGTTTTTT.